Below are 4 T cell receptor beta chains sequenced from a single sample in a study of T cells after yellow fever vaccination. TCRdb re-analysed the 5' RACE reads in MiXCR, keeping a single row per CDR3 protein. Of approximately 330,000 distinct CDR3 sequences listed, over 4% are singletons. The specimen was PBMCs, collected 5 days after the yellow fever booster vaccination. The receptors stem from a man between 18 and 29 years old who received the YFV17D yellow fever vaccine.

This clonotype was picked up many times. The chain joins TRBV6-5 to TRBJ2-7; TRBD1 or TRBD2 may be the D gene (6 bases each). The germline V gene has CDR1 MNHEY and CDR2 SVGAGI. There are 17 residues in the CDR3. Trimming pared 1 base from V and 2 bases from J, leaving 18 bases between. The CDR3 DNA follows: TGTGCCAGCAGTTACTTGGGGCCGACGGGGGCACCCTACGAGCAGTACTTC. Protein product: CASSYLGPTGAPYEQYF.

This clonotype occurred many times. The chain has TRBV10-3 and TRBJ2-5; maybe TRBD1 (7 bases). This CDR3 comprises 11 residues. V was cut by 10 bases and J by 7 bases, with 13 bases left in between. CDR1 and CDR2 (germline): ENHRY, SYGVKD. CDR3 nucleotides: TGTGCCAGTGAGCAGGGGGGGACCCAGTACTTC. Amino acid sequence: CASEQGGTQYF.

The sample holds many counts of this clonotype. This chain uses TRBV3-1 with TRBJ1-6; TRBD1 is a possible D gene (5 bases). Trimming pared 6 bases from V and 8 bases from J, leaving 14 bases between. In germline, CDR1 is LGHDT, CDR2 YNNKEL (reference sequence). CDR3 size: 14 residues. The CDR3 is CASSLQGGDSPLHF. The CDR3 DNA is TGTGCCAGCAGTCTTCAGGGTGGGGATTCACCCCTCCACTTT.

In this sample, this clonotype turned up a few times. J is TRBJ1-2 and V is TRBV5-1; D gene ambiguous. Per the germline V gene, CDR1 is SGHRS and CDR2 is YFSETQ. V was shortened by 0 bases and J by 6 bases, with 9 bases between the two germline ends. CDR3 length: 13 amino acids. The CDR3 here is CASSLAGLNGYTF. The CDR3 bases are TGCGCCAGCAGCTTGGCAGGCCTTAATGGCTACACCTTC.